This T cell receptor (beta chain) appears in the sequencing data of a study of graft-versus-host responses after intestinal transplantation. About the research overall: Anti-thymocyte globulin induction preceded 2 to 4 years of tacrolimus and steroid maintenance in all recipients. Study-level results: High graft-versus-host to host-versus-graft clonal ratios were found in allografts of patients who had graft-donor T cell macrochimerism. HvG clone declines early post-transplant were associated with peak circulating GvH levels. GvH clones were identified in recipient marrow, with some first appearing in ileum or blood.

Data came from immunoSEQ multiplex PCR; TCRdb stores just in-frame clones and leaves some out. The sample consists of some 110,000 clones, roughly nine tenths of them appearing once. This clone was seen once. Its cognate antigen is unknown. This clonotype was obtained from a human donor who was the organ donor for an intestinal transplant. The sequenced sample was unstimulated CD4+ T cells sorted from spleen or lymph node cells, obtained before transplant.

As DNA, the CDR3 is TGCGCCAGCAGCTTGGACCAGACGCTTAATACGCAGTATTTT. Encoded protein: CASSLDQTLNTQYF. The chain is built from TRBV5-1 and TRBJ2-3; D is unclear. Trimming pared 0 bases from V and 7 bases from J, leaving 12 bases between. The germline gives CDR1 SGHRS, CDR2 YFSETQ. This CDR3 spans 14 amino acids.